This T cell receptor (beta chain) was found in a study of Ad26.COV2.S vaccination and SARS-CoV-2 variants. Study details: Donor was one of the participants in the Ad26.COV2.S arm of the COV1001 trial. Points from the study as a whole: Overall T cell responses may have been underestimated by the analyses of TCR breadth and depth. After vaccination, substantial breadth of spike-specific CD8+ and CD4+ responses was reported.

Documented treatment: some 19 received Ad26.COV2.S at low or high dose, single or two shots; about 5 received placebo; per-sample allocation not given. Sampling happened 63 days after the first vaccine or placebo injection. Boston hosted the donor, who was an adult aged 18-55 years. Assay used: immunoSEQ multiplex PCR; TCRdb lists only in-frame clones, some missing. The sample has approximately 410,000 clones, 92% seen once. Note on this clone: Antigen: not known.

Germline values: CDR1 ENHRY, CDR2 SYGVKD. The CDR3 contains 13 residues. V gave up 7 bases and J gave up 8 bases, with 12 bases separating them. This sequence originates from a person between 18 and 65 years old who received the Ad26.COV2.S COVID-19 vaccine or a placebo. The material was peripheral blood, obtained in a trial of Ad26.COV2.S vaccine versus placebo. The J gene is TRBJ1-6, the V gene TRBV10-3; weak D call: TRBD1 (6 bases). CDR3 residues: CAIKQGWDSPLHF. In nucleotides, the CDR3 is TGTGCCATCAAACAGGGTTGGGATTCACCCCTCCACTTT.